This entry lists 30 T cell receptor beta chains sequenced from one sample in a study of beta chain features in type 1 diabetes. Sequenced material consisted of expressed TCRB transcripts (all of the isolated RNA was reverse transcribed). Libraries were prepared by immunoSEQ multiplex PCR; TCRdb keeps only in-frame clonotypes and omits some of them. Here the sample spans roughly 250,000 clones, 9.6% being singletons. The sequenced material came from naive CD4+ T cells from blood. These TCRs come from a woman aged 18-35 years in good health.

The chain uses TRBV29-1 and TRBJ1-2, with a possible D match to TRBD1 (5 bases). This CDR3 has 15 residues. Germline assignment: CDR1 SQVTM and CDR2 ANQGSEA. V was clipped by 4 bases and J by 6 bases, with 21 bases between them. CDR3 nucleotide sequence: TGCAGCGTTGCTCTCTCAATTGCGACAGCGAATGGCTACACCTTC. Translated, it gives CSVALSIATANGYTF.

The chain links TRBV5-6 to TRBJ1-1; tentative D call: TRBD1 (6 bases). The CDR3 sequence is 13 residues long. Looked up from germline, CDR1 is SGHDT and CDR2 is YYEEEE. The germline V and J ends were trimmed by 3 bases and 4 bases, with 10 bases remaining between them. As DNA, the CDR3 is TGTGCCAGCAGCTCTACGGACAGCACTGAAGCTTTCTTT. Translation: CASSSTDSTEAFF.

This clone came up a few times. The CDR3 region is CASSHPRGQFINEQFF. The CDR3 region has the DNA TGTGCCAGCAGCCACCCCAGGGGGCAGTTTATCAATGAGCAGTTCTTC. This chain connects TRBV28 to TRBJ2-1, with 8 bases aligning to TRBD1. CDR3 length equals 16 residues. J lost 6 bases, V lost 6 bases, and 13 bases had no gene match. The germline V gene encodes CDR1 MDHEN and CDR2 SYDVKM.

The CDR3 DNA follows: TGCGCCAGCAGCTTAGCGGGAGGATTGTTTTATGAGCAGTTCTTC. Translation: CASSLAGGLFYEQFF. V gene TRBV5-1 combines with J gene TRBJ2-1; 9 bases match TRBD2. The CDR3 is 15 amino acids. V trimming: 2 bases; J trimming: 8 bases; junction bases outside the gene matches: 8. Germline V CDR1 and CDR2: SGHRS, YFSETQ.

The gene calls are TRBV7-6 and TRBJ2-3, with D possibly matching TRBD2 (5 bases). The CDR3 is made up of 15 amino acids. Trimming took 1 base from V and 4 from J, leaving 12 bases between them. Germline assignment: CDR1 SGHVS and CDR2 FNYEAQ. The CDR3 loop is CASSLGPSLADTQYF. DNA of the CDR3: TGTGCCAGCAGCTTAGGGCCTAGCCTCGCAGATACGCAGTATTTT.

This clone was detected only a few times. The chain uses TRBV10-3 and TRBJ2-1, with 7 bases identical to TRBD2. The junction had 7 bases not matched to a gene; V was cut back by 8 bases and J by 6 bases. This CDR3 is 13 amino acids long. CDR1 and CDR2 from the germline V gene are ENHRY and SYGVKD. CDR3 DNA: TGTGCCATCCGCCTAGCGGCCTCCAATGAGCAGTTCTTC. Its protein is CAIRLAASNEQFF.

This clone has more than one count but fewer than ten. The CDR3 loop reads CASSLDGGGNTEAFF. The CDR3 DNA follows: TGCGCCAGCAGCTTGGACGGGGGAGGGAACACTGAAGCTTTCTTT. The chain uses TRBV5-1 and TRBJ1-1; tentatively, D is TRBD1 (5 bases). The CDR3 runs to 15 residues. V lost 0 bases to trimming and J lost 1 base, with 10 bases between them. Germline V gene lookup returns CDR1 SGHRS and CDR2 YFSETQ.

This clone was seen only a few times. The gene calls are TRBV15 and TRBJ2-7; 10 bases are a match to TRBD1. The CDR3 spans 17 residues. CDR1 and CDR2 from the germline V gene are LNHNV and YYDKDF (reference sequence). V trimming: 3 bases; J trimming: 6 bases; junction bases outside the gene matches: 14. Here the CDR3 reads CATSRTFPGQGLSEQYF. CDR3 DNA: TGTGCCACCAGCAGGACCTTCCCGGGACAGGGGCTATCCGAGCAGTACTTC.

This chain links TRBV7-2 with TRBJ2-7; 11 nucleotides agree with TRBD1. The CDR3 length is 14 residues. The germline V gene encodes CDR1 SGHTA and CDR2 FQGNSA. The V gene end was trimmed by 3 bases and the J gene end by 5 bases; junction bases not matched to a gene: 3. The CDR3 coding sequence is TGTGCCAGCAGCTTTTGGACAGGGGGCCACGAGCAGTACTTC. Its protein product is CASSFWTGGHEQYF.

This clone has at least ten counts. The chain recombines TRBV23-1 with TRBJ2-5, with TRBD2 identical over 7 bases. TRBV23-1 is an open reading frame, and its role is uncertain. The CDR3 is 13 residues long. The trim removed 5 bases at V and 5 bases at J, leaving 5 bases unmatched. The CDR3 loop reads CASSGRRGETQYF. The DNA of the CDR3 is TGCGCCAGCAGTGGAAGGCGGGGGGAGACCCAGTACTTC.

This sequence joins TRBV19 and TRBJ2-3; D may be TRBD1 (5 bases). The V and J ends lost 5 bases and 1 base respectively, with 7 bases between them. Germline assignment: CDR1 LNHDA and CDR2 SQIVND (reference sequence). The length of the CDR3 is 13 residues. For the CDR3, the DNA is TGTGCCAGTAGTGAACAGGGCACAGATACGCAGTATTTT. Its translation is CASSEQGTDTQYF.

The chain recombines TRBV7-3 with TRBJ2-2, with 11 bases fitting TRBD1. Germline CDR1 and CDR2: SGHTA and FQGTGA. Germline trimming cut 2 bases from V and 2 bases from J; bases unmatched to any gene: 4. The CDR3 spans 17 residues. CDR3 residues: CASSLLGQGANTGELFF. Written as DNA, the CDR3 is TGTGCCAGCAGCTTACTAGGACAGGGGGCAAACACCGGGGAGCTGTTTTTT.

The table lists this clone with a few counts. The chain joins TRBV25-1 to TRBJ2-5; possible D gene TRBD1, 6 bases. The DNA end favors TRBJ2-7, so the J call may be wrong. Per germline, CDR1 MGHDK and CDR2 SYGVNS. This CDR3 contains 15 residues. CDR3 amino acids: CASSEGVDSSYEQYF. In DNA form, the CDR3 reads TGTGCCAGCAGTGAGGGGGTGGACAGCTCCTACGAGCAGTACTTC.

V and J are TRBV29-1 and TRBJ2-3; D perhaps matches TRBD1 (6 bases). The germline gives CDR1 SQVTM, CDR2 ANQGSEA. Trimming took 8 bases from V and 6 from J, leaving 21 bases between them. The CDR3 covers 14 residues. The CDR3 DNA follows: TGCAGCTTGAGGGACAAATCGTTTTCGGATACGCAGTATTTT. Protein sequence: CSLRDKSFSDTQYF.

The genes are TRBV6-6 and TRBJ1-5, with D hard to call. V was trimmed by 2 bases and J by 2 bases, leaving 7 bases between them. The CDR3 loop spans 14 amino acids. The germline CDR1 and CDR2 sequences are MNHNY and SVGAGI (reference sequence). CDR3 nucleotides: TGTGCCAGCAGTTACCGCCAGGGCAATCAGCCCCAGCATTTT. Its translation: CASSYRQGNQPQHF.

This clone occurred many times. V gene TRBV30 combines with J gene TRBJ2-5; a weak D match, TRBD2 (5 bases). The ends were cut back, 1 base at V and 3 bases at J, with 9 bases in the middle. The CDR3 contains 13 residues. Germline CDR1 is GTSNPN and CDR2 is SVGIG (reference sequence). CDR3 in amino acids: CAWSAPGEETQYF. For the CDR3, the DNA is TGTGCCTGGAGTGCCCCCGGGGAAGAGACCCAGTACTTC. Looking up the rest from reference TRBV30 and TRBJ2-5 gives the full variable domain: SQTIHQWPATLVQPVGSPLSLECTVEGTSNPNLYWYRQAAGRGLQLLFYSVGIGQISSEVPQNLSASRPQDRQFILSSKKLLLSDSGFYLCAWSAPGEETQYFGPGTRLLVL.

This clone was seen a handful of times. The gene calls are TRBV7-9 and TRBJ2-1, with D possibly TRBD2 on 6 matching bases. The germline V gene has CDR1 SEHNR and CDR2 FQNEAQ (reference sequence). This CDR3 is 15 amino acids long. Trimming shortened V by 5 bases and J by 7 bases, and 18 bases separated the two germline ends. This chain's CDR3 is CASSPRRDWGNEQFF. CDR3 bases: TGTGCCAGCAGCCCACGCCGGGACTGGGGGAATGAGCAGTTCTTC.

The chain links TRBV28 to TRBJ1-2; 10 nucleotides agree with TRBD1. This CDR3 region has 14 residues. With 5 bases clipped from V and 6 bases from J, the junction kept 6 bases outside the gene matches. The V gene's germline CDR1 is MDHEN and CDR2 SYDVKM. CDR3 sequence (DNA): TGTGCCAGCAGTCGAACCGGGACAGGGGATGGCTACACCTTC. Its protein is CASSRTGTGDGYTF.

This clone has just a few counts. The chain is built from TRBV30 and TRBJ1-2; the D gene is possibly TRBD1 (6 bases). CDR1 GTSNPN and CDR2 SVGIG come from the germline V gene (reference sequence). V was shortened by 3 bases and J by 4 bases, with 15 bases between the two germline ends. This CDR3 has 14 amino acids. CDR3 bases: TGTGCCTGGAGCATCAACAGGGTGGCCTATGGCTACACCTTC. Translating gives CAWSINRVAYGYTF.

This clone showed up just a few times. The chain employs TRBV5-1 and TRBJ2-1; perhaps TRBD1 as D (6 bases). V was shortened by 2 bases and J by 9 bases, with 9 bases between the two germline ends. Germline assignment: CDR1 SGHRS and CDR2 YFSETQ. CDR3 length: 12 amino acids. CDR3 DNA sequence: TGCGCCAGCAGCTTACAGGGCGGTGAGCAGTTCTTC. It codes for CASSLQGGEQFF. Using reference TRBV5-1 and TRBJ2-1 for the parts outside the CDR3, the full variable domain is KAGVTQTPRYLIKTRGQQVTLSCSPISGHRSVSWYQQTPGQGLQFLFEYFSETQRNKGNFPGRFSGRQFSNSRSEMNVSTLELGDSALYLCASSLQGGEQFFGPGTRLTVL.

The J gene is TRBJ2-7, the V gene TRBV11-2, with unresolved D. CDR3 length: 13 residues. V gave up 4 bases and J gave up 5 bases, with 12 bases separating them. Germline-derived CDR1 and CDR2 are SGHAT and FQNNGV. CDR3 sequence: CASSSPRNHEQYF. The CDR3 nucleotides are TGTGCCAGCAGCTCCCCCAGAAATCACGAGCAGTACTTC.

This clone was observed a few times. The chain employs TRBV10-2 and TRBJ1-2; the D is unclear. The germline gives CDR1 WSHSY, CDR2 SAAADI. The length of the CDR3 is 12 residues. V dropped 8 bases and J dropped 4 bases, with 11 bases sitting between them. The CDR3: CASRDGSYGYTF. The CDR3 DNA is TGCGCCAGCCGGGATGGGAGCTATGGCTACACCTTC.

This clone occurred a few times. The rearrangement joins TRBV7-3 to TRBJ2-3; TRBD2 is a possible D gene (6 bases). CDR1 and CDR2 from the germline V gene are SGHTA and FQGTGA. This CDR3 comprises 14 residues. Deletions cut 7 bases from V and 4 bases from J, with 15 bases between. The CDR3: CASTDRGDADTQYF. DNA of the CDR3: TGTGCCAGCACCGACCGCGGGGATGCAGATACGCAGTATTTT.

This clone has only a few counts. This CDR3 reads CASRISGATYEQYF. The CDR3 DNA is TGTGCCAGCAGAATTTCAGGGGCGACCTACGAGCAGTACTTC. The chain uses TRBV6-5 and TRBJ2-7, with D possibly being TRBD1 (6 bases). Germline V CDR1 and CDR2: MNHEY, SVGAGI. This CDR3 comprises 14 residues. V was cut by 6 bases and J by 2 bases, with 14 bases left in between.

This clone appeared a few times. The chain recombines TRBV29-1 with TRBJ1-1; D is possibly TRBD1 (6 bases). Trimming took off 5 bases at V and 1 base at J, with 11 bases between the two ends. The germline CDR1 and CDR2 sequences are SQVTM and ANQGSEA. The CDR3 is 13 amino acids. In DNA, the CDR3 is TGCAGCGTTACGGCAGGGGCGAACACTGAAGCTTTCTTT. This gives the protein CSVTAGANTEAFF.

This clone was seen more than once but under ten times. The rearrangement links TRBV6-5 to TRBJ2-7; TRBD1 aligns across 7 bases. Germline V gives CDR1 MNHEY, CDR2 SVGAGI. The CDR3 covers 12 residues. The V gene end was trimmed by 6 bases and the J gene end by 3 bases; junction bases not matched to a gene: 2. The CDR3 here is CASSRDSYEQYF. CDR3 bases: TGTGCCAGCAGCCGGGACAGCTACGAGCAGTACTTC.

The chain uses TRBV5-1 and TRBJ1-3; a possible D gene is TRBD1 (6 bases). CDR1 SGHRS and CDR2 YFSETQ come from the germline V gene. This CDR3 spans 14 amino acids. Trimming cost V 3 bases and J 4 bases, with 11 bases left between them. In nucleotides, the CDR3 is TGCGCCAGCAGCTCCGGGGGGCAGGGAAACACCATATATTTT. This gives the protein CASSSGGQGNTIYF.

This clone has ten or more counts. V and J are TRBV5-6 and TRBJ2-5, with a weak D call TRBD2 (5 bases). There are 13 residues in the CDR3. Looked up from germline, CDR1 is SGHDT and CDR2 is YYEEEE. Trimming stripped 3 bases from V and 5 bases from J, with 11 bases between. CDR3 amino acids: CASSSNRGETQYF. The CDR3 bases are TGTGCCAGCAGCTCGAACCGCGGGGAGACCCAGTACTTC.

This clone came up a few times. The chain's CDR3 is CASRKQTGVNYGYTF. The CDR3 DNA is TGTGCCAGTAGGAAACAGACAGGGGTTAACTATGGCTACACCTTC. The chain joins TRBV19 to TRBJ1-2; 8 positions match TRBD1. The CDR3 has 15 amino acids. J was trimmed by 1 base and V by 6 bases; bases with no gene match: 7. Germline-derived CDR1 and CDR2 are LNHDA and SQIVND (reference sequence).

This sequence joins TRBV11-2 and TRBJ2-5; D possibly corresponds to TRBD1 (5 bases). CDR1 is SGHAT, CDR2 FQNNGV, per germline. V lost 3 bases to trimming and J lost 5 bases, with 16 bases between them. There are 15 residues in the CDR3. CDR3 sequence reads: CASSFSVREGETQYF. The CDR3 DNA sequence: TGTGCCAGCAGCTTTAGTGTCAGGGAAGGGGAGACCCAGTACTTC. The whole variable domain, remainder taken from reference TRBV11-2 and TRBJ2-5, is EAGVAQSPRYKIIEKRQSVAFWCNPISGHATLYWYQQILGQGPKLLIQFQNNGVVDDSQLPKDRFSAERLKGVDSTLKIQPAKLEDSAVYLCASSFSVREGETQYFGPGTRLLVL.